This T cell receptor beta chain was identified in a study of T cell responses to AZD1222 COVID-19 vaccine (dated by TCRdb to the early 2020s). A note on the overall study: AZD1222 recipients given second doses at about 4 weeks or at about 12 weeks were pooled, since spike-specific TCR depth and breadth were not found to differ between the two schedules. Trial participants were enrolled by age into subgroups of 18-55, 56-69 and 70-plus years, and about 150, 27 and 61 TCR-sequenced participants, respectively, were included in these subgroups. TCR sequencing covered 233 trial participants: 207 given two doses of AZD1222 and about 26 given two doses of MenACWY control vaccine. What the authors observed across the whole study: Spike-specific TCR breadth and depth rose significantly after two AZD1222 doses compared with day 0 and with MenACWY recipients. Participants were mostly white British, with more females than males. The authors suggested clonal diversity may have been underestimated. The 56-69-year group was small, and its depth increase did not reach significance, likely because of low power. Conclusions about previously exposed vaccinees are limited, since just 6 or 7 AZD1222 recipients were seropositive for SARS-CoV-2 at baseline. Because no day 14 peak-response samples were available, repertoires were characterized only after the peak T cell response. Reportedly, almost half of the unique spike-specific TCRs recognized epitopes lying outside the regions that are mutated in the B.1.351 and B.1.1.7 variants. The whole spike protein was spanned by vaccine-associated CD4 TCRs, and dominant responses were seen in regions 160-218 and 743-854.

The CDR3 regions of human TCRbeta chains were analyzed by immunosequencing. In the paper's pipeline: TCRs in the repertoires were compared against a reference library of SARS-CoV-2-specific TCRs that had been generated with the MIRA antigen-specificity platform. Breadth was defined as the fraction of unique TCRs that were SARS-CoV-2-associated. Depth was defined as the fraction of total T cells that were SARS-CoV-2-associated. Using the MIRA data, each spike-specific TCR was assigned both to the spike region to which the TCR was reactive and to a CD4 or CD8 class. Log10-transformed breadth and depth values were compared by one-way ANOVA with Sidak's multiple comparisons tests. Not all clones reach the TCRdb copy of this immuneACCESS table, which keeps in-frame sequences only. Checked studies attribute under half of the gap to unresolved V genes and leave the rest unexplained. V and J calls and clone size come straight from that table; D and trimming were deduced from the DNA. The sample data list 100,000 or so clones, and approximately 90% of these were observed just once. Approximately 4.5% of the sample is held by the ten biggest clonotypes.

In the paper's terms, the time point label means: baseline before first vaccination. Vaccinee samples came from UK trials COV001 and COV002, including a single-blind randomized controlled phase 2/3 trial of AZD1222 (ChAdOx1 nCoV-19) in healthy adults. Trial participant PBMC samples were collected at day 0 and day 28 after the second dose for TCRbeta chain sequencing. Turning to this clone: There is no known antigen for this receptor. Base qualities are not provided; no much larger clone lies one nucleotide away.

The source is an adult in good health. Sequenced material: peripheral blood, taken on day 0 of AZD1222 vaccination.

The CDR3 amino acid sequence is: CASSLDRAMGYTF. The DNA is TGTGCCAGCAGCCTAGACAGGGCGATGGGCTACACCTTC. Recombination connected TRBV7-3 to TRBJ1-2; 7 bases in between match TRBD1. V is pruned by 5 bases and J by 8 bases, leaving 8 bases of the junction without a gene match. Per the germline V gene, SGHTA is the CDR1 and FQGTGA is the CDR2. The CDR3 starts with the cysteine, ends with the phenylalanine, and has 13 residues. Left in the record is the CDR3 DNA by itself, 39 bases read in frame from the first base.